The rows below give T cell receptor beta chains drawn from one sample of a study of T cell changes during pregnancy in multiple sclerosis. Method: immunoSEQ multiplex PCR; TCRdb's copy keeps in-frame clones and lacks some. The data show roughly 40,000 clones, 90% seen once. The material was CD4+ T cells from peripheral blood mononuclear cells, obtained in the second trimester of pregnancy. These receptors all come from a female donor with multiple sclerosis, enrolled in a pregnancy study. CDR3s include the opening cysteine and the closing phenylalanine or tryptophan. Not every row has a clone size; where given, it reads once, few, many or a size class.

J gene,CDR3 length,V gene,clone size,CDR3 protein
TRBJ2-7,15,TRBV27,.,CASSLSATGADEQYF
TRBJ2-1,12,TRBV5-1,.,CASSFRSDEQFF
TRBJ1-2,13,TRBV6-5,.,CASSPDMFYGYTF
TRBJ2-5,15,TRBV9,.,CASSPSTGRAETQYF
TRBJ1-2,16,TRBV7-2,.,CASSLTGTANNYGYTF
TRBJ1-1,17,TRBV5-1,few,CASSLGQGRFTNTEAFF
TRBJ1-1,14,TRBV30,once,CAWKRQGASTEAFF
TRBJ2-2,14,TRBV6-5,.,CASRKGSGVGELFF
TRBJ2-5,13,TRBV19,.,CASSTRPEGTQYF
TRBJ1-4,15,TRBV6-1,.,CASSEPGQGGKKLFF
TRBJ1-1,16,TRBV7-9,.,CASSFNIGSPSAEAFF
TRBJ1-2,14,TRBV12-5,.,CASGFPTLNYGYTF
TRBJ2-1,13,TRBV10-3,.,CATTGNQDNEQFF
TRBJ2-5,11,TRBV30,.,CAWMGGETQYF
TRBJ2-1,16,TRBV14,.,CASSQEFRGHYNEQFF
TRBJ2-1,15,TRBV5-4,.,CASSLSAGGHNEQFF
TRBJ2-7,11,TRBV19,.,CASWQGSEQYF
TRBJ2-2,16,TRBV21-1,.,CASRKSGIRHTGELFF
TRBJ2-7,13,TRBV2,.,CASSAGTAYEQYF
TRBJ2-5,13,TRBV5-1,.,CASYGTSEETQYF
TRBJ2-3,13,TRBV7-2,.,CASSSQGRDTQYF
TRBJ1-6,16,TRBV5-1,.,CASSLVPGAGNSPLHF
TRBJ1-1,13,TRBV19,.,CASSSGTGTEAFF
TRBJ1-1,15,TRBV6-1,.,CASSEGDSLIIEAFF